This TCR beta chain comes out of a study of blood T cell repertoires in COVID-19. Study summary: Acute-phase and convalescent COVID-19 samples originated in the United States, Italy and Spain. In each case, the material was cDNA or gDNA derived from T cells, B-cell-depleted T cells, or PBMCs.

Per the authors' pipeline: The assay estimated nucleated cells by amplifying reference gene primers. This table comes from immunoSEQ multiplex PCR, and its TCRdb copy is limited to in-frame clones, with some not included. The V and J calls and clone size are taken from that table; D and trimming were inferred from the DNA. The table lists 250,000 to 300,000 clones, approximately 86% of them singletons. Trimming cost V 11 bases and J 4 bases; bases outside gene matches: 11. Germline V gives CDR1 MNHNY, CDR2 SVGAGI (reference sequence). The CDR3 loop spans 14 amino acids. The sequenced sample was peripheral blood. This chain joins TRBV6-6 and TRBJ1-5, with 7 bases fitting TRBD1. This receptor was obtained from a man aged 25 to 45 with active or convalescent COVID-19. CDR3 nucleotide sequence: TGTGCCGGAGACCCGGAGGGGGCGAATCAGCCCCAGCATTTT. Translating it yields CAGDPEGANQPQHF.